This T cell receptor (beta chain) derives from a study of circulating and synovial CD4+ cells in juvenile arthritis. Study-level results: Circulating pathogenic-like and bulk T cells looked alike by Vbeta family usage.

About this clone: The antigen is unknown.

The CDR3 covers 17 residues. V gave up 5 bases and J gave up 6 bases; unmatched junction bases: 16. The germline V gene encodes CDR1 SQVTM and CDR2 ANQGSEA. Samples derive from patients with active juvenile idiopathic arthritis. TCRdb keeps only in-frame clones here, not all; method: immunoSEQ multiplex PCR. The sample contains tens of thousands of clones, about 94% of which appear only once. The receptor's source is a human donor with juvenile idiopathic arthritis. The sequencing input was CD4+ T cells from blood. The chain links TRBV29-1 to TRBJ2-1; 10 bases agree with TRBD1. Here the CDR3 reads CSVPGQGIKSAFNEQFF. Here the CDR3 DNA reads TGCAGCGTTCCGGGACAGGGGATAAAGTCAGCATTCAATGAGCAGTTCTTC.